This T cell receptor beta chain was sequenced for a study of read filtering for tumor transcriptome and immune sequencing. Study at large: R-ISS stage counts were under ten for I, about 15 for II, six or seven for III. Study results and caveats: This fraction held mixed bone marrow immune cells after CD138-negative sorting.

This library used roughly 370 ng RNA and molecular barcoded adaptors spanning alpha/delta and beta/gamma chains. TCRdb fed the reads into MiXCR, producing one record per CDR3 protein. This table holds about 39,000 distinct CDR3 sequences, roughly an eighth found once. The CDR3 is 19 amino acids. J was trimmed by 0 bases and V by 1 base; bases with no gene match: 10. The germline V gene encodes CDR1 SGHRS and CDR2 YFSETQ. In this sample, this clonotype turned up many times. Its antigen is still unknown. The sample taken for sequencing was a population of CD138-negative cells sorted from bone marrow. The chain is built from TRBV5-1 and TRBJ2-6; 7 bases map to TRBD1. This receptor was taken from a donor at least 40 years old with multiple myeloma. The CDR3 here is CASSLLGQILISGANVLTF. The CDR3 coding sequence is TGCGCCAGCAGCTTGTTGGGACAGATTCTAATCTCTGGGGCCAACGTCCTGACTTTC.